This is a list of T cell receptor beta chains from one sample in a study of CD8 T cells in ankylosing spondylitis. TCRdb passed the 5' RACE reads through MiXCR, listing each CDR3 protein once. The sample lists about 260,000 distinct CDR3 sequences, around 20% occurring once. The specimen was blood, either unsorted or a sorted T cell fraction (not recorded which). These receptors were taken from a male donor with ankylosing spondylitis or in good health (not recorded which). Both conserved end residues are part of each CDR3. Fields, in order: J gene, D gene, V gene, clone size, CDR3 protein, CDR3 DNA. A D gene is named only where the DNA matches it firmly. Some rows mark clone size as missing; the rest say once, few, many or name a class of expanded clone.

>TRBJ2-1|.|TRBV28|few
CASSAYSNEQFF
TGTGCCAGCAGTGCCTACAGCAATGAGCAGTTCTTC
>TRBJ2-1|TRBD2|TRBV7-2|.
CASSSRSGRFYNEQFF
TGTGCCAGCAGCTCTCGGAGCGGGAGGTTCTACAATGAGCAGTTCTTC
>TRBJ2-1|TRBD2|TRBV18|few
CASSPLGLAGNEQFF
TGTGCCAGCTCACCATTGGGACTAGCGGGCAATGAGCAGTTCTTC
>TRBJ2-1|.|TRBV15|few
CATSYSTVSYNEQFF
TGTGCCACCTCGTACAGCACAGTCTCCTACAATGAGCAGTTCTTC
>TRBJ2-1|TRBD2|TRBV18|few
CASSPRLAGGGNEQFF
TGTGCCAGCTCACCACGACTAGCGGGAGGTGGGAATGAGCAGTTCTTC
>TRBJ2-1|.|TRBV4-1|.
CASSQDQLSSSYNEQFF
TGCGCCAGCAGCCAAGATCAGTTGAGTAGCTCCTACAATGAGCAGTTCTTC
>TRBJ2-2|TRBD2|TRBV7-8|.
CATPRRASGSYTGELFF
TGTGCCACCCCCCGTCGGGCTAGCGGGAGCTACACCGGGGAGCTGTTTTTT
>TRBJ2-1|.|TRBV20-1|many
CSARDKGSSLYNEQFF
TGCAGTGCTAGAGATAAGGGCTCCTCCCTCTACAATGAGCAGTTCTTC
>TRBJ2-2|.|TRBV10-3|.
CAIKGMVGGELFF
TGTGCCATCAAGGGGATGGTGGGCGGGGAGCTGTTTTTT
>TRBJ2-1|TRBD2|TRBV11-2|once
CASNKTSGSVQSEQFF
TGTGCCAGCAACAAGACTAGCGGGAGTGTCCAATCTGAGCAGTTCTTC
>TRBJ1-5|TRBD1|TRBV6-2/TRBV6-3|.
CASSKQSAGTGGQSNQPQHF
TGTGCCAGCAGCAAACAATCAGCCGGGACAGGGGGCCAGAGCAATCAGCCCCAGCATTTT
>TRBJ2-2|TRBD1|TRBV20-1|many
CSAWDRDTGELFF
TGCAGTGCATGGGACAGAGACACCGGGGAGCTGTTTTTT
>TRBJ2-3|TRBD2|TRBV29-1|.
CSVDTAGGDTQYF
TGCAGCGTTGATACTGCGGGGGGCGATACGCAGTATTTT
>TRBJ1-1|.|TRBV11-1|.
CASSLGGGKNTEAFF
TGTGCCAGCAGCTTAGGAGGGGGGAAGAACACTGAAGCTTTCTTT
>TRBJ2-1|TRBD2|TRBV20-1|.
CSARDPRLARHEQFF
TGCAGTGCTAGAGATCCGAGACTAGCGAGGCATGAGCAGTTCTTC
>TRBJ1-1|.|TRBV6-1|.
CASSANGGTGTEAFF
TGTGCCAGCAGTGCTAATGGGGGAACGGGGACTGAAGCTTTCTTT
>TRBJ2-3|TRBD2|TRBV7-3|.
CASSSLAGGGIGTDTQYF
TGTGCCAGCAGCTCCCTAGCGGGAGGTGGGATAGGCACAGATACGCAGTATTTT
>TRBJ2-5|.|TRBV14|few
CASSQDHGGLETQYF
TGTGCCAGCAGCCAAGATCACGGGGGTTTGGAGACCCAGTACTTC
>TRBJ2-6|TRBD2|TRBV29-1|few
CSVLSGAGANVLTF
TGCAGCGTCCTTAGCGGGGCTGGGGCCAACGTCCTGACTTTC
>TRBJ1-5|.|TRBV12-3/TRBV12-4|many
CASSPWDGNQPQHF
TGTGCCAGCAGTCCTTGGGACGGCAATCAGCCCCAGCATTTT
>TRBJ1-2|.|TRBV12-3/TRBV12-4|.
CASSFAGFSYGYTF
TGTGCCAGCAGTTTTGCGGGCTTCAGCTATGGCTACACCTTC
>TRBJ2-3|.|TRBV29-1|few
CSVGGRTDTQYF
TGCAGCGTTGGCGGACGCACAGATACGCAGTATTTT
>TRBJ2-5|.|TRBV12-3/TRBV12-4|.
CASSLRSDGETQYF
TGTGCCAGCAGTTTACGGAGCGACGGGGAGACCCAGTACTTC
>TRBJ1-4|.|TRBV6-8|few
CASSYGALAGKLFF
TGTGCCAGCAGTTACGGGGCCTTAGCTGGAAAACTGTTTTTT
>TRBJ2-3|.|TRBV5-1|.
CASSMGRAGTDTQYF
TGCGCCAGCAGCATGGGAAGGGCTGGCACAGATACGCAGTATTTT
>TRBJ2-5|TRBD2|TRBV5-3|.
CARSLPSGRARVETQYF
TGTGCCAGAAGCTTGCCTAGCGGGAGGGCCCGAGTGGAGACCCAGTACTTC
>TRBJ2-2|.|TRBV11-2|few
CASSFPTSPHVPGDTGELFF
TGTGCCAGCAGCTTCCCCACGTCGCCCCATGTTCCGGGGGACACCGGGGAGCTGTTTTTT
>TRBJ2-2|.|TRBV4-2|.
CASSQEARTGELFF
TGTGCCAGCAGCCAAGAGGCGCGTACCGGGGAGCTGTTTTTT
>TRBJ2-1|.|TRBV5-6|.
CASSPGRGGFTSYNEQFF
TGTGCCAGCAGCCCTGGCCGAGGGGGATTCACCTCCTACAATGAGCAGTTCTTC
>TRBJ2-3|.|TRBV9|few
CASSVDGSTDTQYF
TGTGCCAGCAGCGTAGATGGAAGCACAGATACGCAGTATTTT
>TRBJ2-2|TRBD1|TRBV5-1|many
CASSVDRGNTGELFF
TGCGCCAGCAGCGTCGACAGGGGGAACACCGGGGAGCTGTTTTTT
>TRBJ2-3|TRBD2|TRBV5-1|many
CASSMRGGGTDTQYF
TGCGCCAGCAGCATGCGGGGGGGCGGCACAGATACGCAGTATTTT
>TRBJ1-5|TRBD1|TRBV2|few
CASTGTGGQPQHF
TGTGCCAGCACCGGGACAGGGGGTCAGCCCCAGCATTTT
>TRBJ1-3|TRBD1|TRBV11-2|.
CASRNPGQGTANTIYF
TGTGCCAGCAGAAACCCGGGACAGGGAACAGCAAACACCATATATTTT
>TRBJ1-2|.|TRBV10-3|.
CAISETGVDGYTF
TGTGCCATCAGTGAGACGGGGGTGGACGGCTACACCTTC
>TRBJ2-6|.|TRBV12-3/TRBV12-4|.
CASSSRRGSSGANVLTF
TGTGCCAGCAGTTCGAGGCGGGGAAGCTCTGGGGCCAACGTCCTGACTTTC
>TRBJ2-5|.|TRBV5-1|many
CASSPGTHQETQYF
TGCGCCAGCAGCCCCGGGACACACCAAGAGACCCAGTACTTC
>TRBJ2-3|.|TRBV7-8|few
CASSPGRARTDTQYF
TGTGCCAGCAGCCCAGGGCGGGCGCGTACAGATACGCAGTATTTT
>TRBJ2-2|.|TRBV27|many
CASSLFPQGNTGELFF
TGTGCCAGCAGTTTATTCCCTCAGGGAAACACCGGGGAGCTGTTTTTT
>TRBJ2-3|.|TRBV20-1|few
CSASVTLGGPTSTDTQYF
TGCAGTGCTAGCGTTACCCTCGGTGGCCCAACAAGCACAGATACGCAGTATTTT
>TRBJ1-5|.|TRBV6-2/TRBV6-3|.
CASSSGLVYNQPQHF
TGTGCCAGCAGTTCGGGACTGGTTTACAATCAGCCCCAGCATTTT
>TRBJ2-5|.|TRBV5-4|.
CASSSAERFQETQYF
TGTGCCAGCAGCTCCGCGGAGCGGTTCCAAGAGACCCAGTACTTC
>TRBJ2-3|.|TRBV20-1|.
CSASPSAAGGLSTDTQYF
TGCAGTGCTAGCCCCTCAGCAGCCGGGGGCCTTAGCACAGATACGCAGTATTTT
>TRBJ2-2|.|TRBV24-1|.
CATSAGTQYTGELFF
TGTGCCACCAGTGCCGGGACCCAATACACCGGGGAGCTGTTTTTT
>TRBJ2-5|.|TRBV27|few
CASSLWAGQETQYF
TGTGCCAGCAGTTTATGGGCGGGTCAAGAGACCCAGTACTTC
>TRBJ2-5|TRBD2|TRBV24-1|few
CATSDYPLLADSQETQYF
TGTGCCACCAGTGATTACCCTTTACTAGCGGACTCCCAAGAGACCCAGTACTTC
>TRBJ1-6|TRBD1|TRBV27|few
CASSISPPDRSYNSPLHF
TGTGCCAGCAGTATCTCCCCTCCGGACAGGTCCTATAATTCACCCCTCCACTTT
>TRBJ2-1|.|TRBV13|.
CASSLTQPSNEQFF
TGTGCCAGCAGCTTAACCCAGCCGAGCAATGAGCAGTTCTTC
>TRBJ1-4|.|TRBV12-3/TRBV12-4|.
CASSAGIGGTNEKLFF
TGTGCCAGCAGTGCGGGGATCGGGGGTACTAATGAAAAACTGTTTTTT
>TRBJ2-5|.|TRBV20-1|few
CSASFYRQETQYF
TGCAGTGCTAGTTTTTATCGCCAAGAGACCCAGTACTTC
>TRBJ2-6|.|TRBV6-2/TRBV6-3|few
CASRPGFGANVLTF
TGTGCCAGCAGACCAGGGTTTGGGGCCAACGTCCTGACTTTC
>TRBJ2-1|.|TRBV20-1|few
CSAESTGYNEQFF
TGCAGTGCGGAATCAACCGGGTACAATGAGCAGTTCTTC
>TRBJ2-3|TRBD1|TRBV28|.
CASAGQGTDTQYF
TGTGCCAGCGCGGGACAGGGCACAGATACGCAGTATTTT
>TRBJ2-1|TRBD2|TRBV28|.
CASRTSFPYNEQFF
TGTGCCAGCAGGACTAGCTTTCCATACAATGAGCAGTTCTTC
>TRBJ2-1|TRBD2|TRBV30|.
CAWSIHSGMMNEQFF
TGTGCCTGGAGTATTCATAGCGGGATGATGAATGAGCAGTTCTTC